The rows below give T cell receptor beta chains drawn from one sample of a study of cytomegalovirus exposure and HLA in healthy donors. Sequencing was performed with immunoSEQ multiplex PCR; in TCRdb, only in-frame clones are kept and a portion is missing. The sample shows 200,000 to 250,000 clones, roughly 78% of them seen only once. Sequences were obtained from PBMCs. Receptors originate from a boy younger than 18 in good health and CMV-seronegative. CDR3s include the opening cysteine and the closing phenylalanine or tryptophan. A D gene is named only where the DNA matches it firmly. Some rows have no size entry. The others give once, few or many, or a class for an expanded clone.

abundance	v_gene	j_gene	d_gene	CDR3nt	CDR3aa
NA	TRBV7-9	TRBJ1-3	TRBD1	TGTGCCAGCAGCTGGTACAGGGGCTCGGGTAACACCATATATTTT	CASSWYRGSGNTIYF
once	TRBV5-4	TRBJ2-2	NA	TGTGCCAGCAGCTCCCGGGCCCCCAGGGCGGGGGAGCTGTTTTTT	CASSSRAPRAGELFF
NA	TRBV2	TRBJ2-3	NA	TGTGCCAGCAGTGCCGCCTACACAGATACGCAGTATTTT	CASSAAYTDTQYF
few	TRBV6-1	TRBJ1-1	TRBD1	TGTGCCAGCAGTGATAGGGACAGGGGGTATGCTTTCTTT	CASSDRDRGYAFF
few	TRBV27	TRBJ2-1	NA	TGTGCCAGCAGTTTATCTAGGGGAAGCCACAATGAGCAGTTCTTC	CASSLSRGSHNEQFF
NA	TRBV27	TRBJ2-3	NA	TGTGCCAGCAGTGCGTACGACAGTAGCACAGATACGCAGTATTTT	CASSAYDSSTDTQYF
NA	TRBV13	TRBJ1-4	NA	TGTGCCAGCAGAAGGGGGGGGCCGGCCGGAACCGAAAAACTGTTTTTT	CASRRGGPAGTEKLFF
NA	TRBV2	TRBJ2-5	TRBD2	TGTGCCAGCAGTAGCGTAGCGGGAAGCTCTAGCGGAGAGACCCAGTACTTC	CASSSVAGSSSGETQYF
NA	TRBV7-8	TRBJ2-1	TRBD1	TGTGCCAGCAGCCTAAGGGACAGGGCGTCCTCCCCGGCTTTTAGCTCCTACAATGAGCAGTTCTTC	CASSLRDRASSPAFSSYNEQFF
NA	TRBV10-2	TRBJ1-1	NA	TGCGCCAGCAGTGGTAGATTCGGGAACACTGAAGCTTTCTTT	CASSGRFGNTEAFF
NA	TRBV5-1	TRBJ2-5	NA	TGCGCCAGCAGCTTGGGGACTTACCAAGAGACCCAGTACTTC	CASSLGTYQETQYF
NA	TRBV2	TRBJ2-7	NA	TGTGTCAGCCTCGTAGAGGGCTACGAGCAGTACTTC	CVSLVEGYEQYF
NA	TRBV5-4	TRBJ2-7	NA	TGTGCCAGCAGCTTGCCAGGACAGCTCTCCTACGAGCAGTACTTC	CASSLPGQLSYEQYF
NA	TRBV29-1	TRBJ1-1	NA	TGCAGCGTTGAACTTTCCAGGCTGACTTTCTTT	CSVELSRLTFF
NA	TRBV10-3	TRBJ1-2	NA	TGTGCCATCAGTGACCCAAACGGGAAAGACTATGGCTACACCTTC	CAISDPNGKDYGYTF
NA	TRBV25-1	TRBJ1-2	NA	TGTGCCAGCAGTGCCGACGGGGCTAACTATGGCTACACCTTC	CASSADGANYGYTF
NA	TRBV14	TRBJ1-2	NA	TGTGCCAGCAGCCAACGAGCTAACTATGGCTACACCTTC	CASSQRANYGYTF
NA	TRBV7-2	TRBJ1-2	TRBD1	TGTGCCAGCAGCCTATACAGGGGGCCGGACCCTAACTATGGCTACACCTTC	CASSLYRGPDPNYGYTF
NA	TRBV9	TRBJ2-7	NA	TGTGCCAGCAGCGTAGGCGCCGGTGAGCAGTACTTC	CASSVGAGEQYF
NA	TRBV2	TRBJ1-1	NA	TGTGCCAGCAGTGTAGTCGGACACTCAGGGTCTGAAGCTTTCTTT	CASSVVGHSGSEAFF
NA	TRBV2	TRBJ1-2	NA	TGTGCCAGCTCCCTCCGTGCAGCTAACTATGGCTACACCTTC	CASSLRAANYGYTF
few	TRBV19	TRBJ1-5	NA	TGTGCCAGTAGTCGGGATAGCAATCAGCCCCAGCATTTT	CASSRDSNQPQHF
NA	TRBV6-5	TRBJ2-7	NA	TGTGCCAGCAGTACGACAGGAGAGGCCTACGAGCAGTACTTC	CASSTTGEAYEQYF
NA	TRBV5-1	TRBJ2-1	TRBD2	TGCGCCAGCAGCTTGGTGTTAGCGGGAGGGTACAATGAGCAGTTCTTC	CASSLVLAGGYNEQFF
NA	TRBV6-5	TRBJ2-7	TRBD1	TGTGCCAGCAGCCGCGGAGGACAGGGCCCCTACGAGCAGTACTTC	CASSRGGQGPYEQYF
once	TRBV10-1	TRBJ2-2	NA	TGCGCCAGCAGGTCGGAACCCGGGAGCGGGGAGCTGTTTTTT	CASRSEPGSGELFF
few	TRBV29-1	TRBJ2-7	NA	TGCAGCGTGGCAACGGGGGACGAGCAGTACTTC	CSVATGDEQYF
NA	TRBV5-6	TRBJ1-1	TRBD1	TGTGCCAGCAGCCGGACGGCAGGGGGCCGCCTCGTGTCCACTGAAGCTTTCTTT	CASSRTAGGRLVSTEAFF
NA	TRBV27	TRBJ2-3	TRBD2	TGTGCCAGCAGGAAGGGACTAGCGGCTAGCACAGATACGCAGTATTTT	CASRKGLAASTDTQYF
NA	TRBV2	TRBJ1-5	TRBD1	TGTGCCAGCAGTGCCCAGGGGGCGCATCAGCCCCAGCATTTT	CASSAQGAHQPQHF
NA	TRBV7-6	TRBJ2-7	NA	TGTGCCAGCAGCTTAGGCCAGGGGAAGCCCTACGAGCAGTACTTC	CASSLGQGKPYEQYF
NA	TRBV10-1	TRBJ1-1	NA	TGCGCCAGCACCGAACTCCGGGAAAACACTGAAGCTTTCTTT	CASTELRENTEAFF
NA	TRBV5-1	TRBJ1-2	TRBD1	TGCGCCAGCAGCCCCGGACAGGGCGGCTATGGCTACACCTTC	CASSPGQGGYGYTF
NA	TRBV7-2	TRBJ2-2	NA	TGTGCCAGCAGCTTACTTCCAGGGCTTGGCGGGGAGCTGTTTTTT	CASSLLPGLGGELFF
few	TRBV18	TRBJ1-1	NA	TGTGCCAGCTCACCTGTAGAGGGAACAGCAGACGCTGAAGCTTTCTTT	CASSPVEGTADAEAFF
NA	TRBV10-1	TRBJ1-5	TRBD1	TGCGCCAGCAGTGAGACTACAGGGGGCGATCAGCCCCAGCATTTT	CASSETTGGDQPQHF
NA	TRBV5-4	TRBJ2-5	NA	TGTGCCAGCAGTTCGCGGAACCTCCAAGAGACCCAGTACTTC	CASSSRNLQETQYF
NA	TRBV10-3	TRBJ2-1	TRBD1	TGTGCCATCAGTGACACGGGACAGGGGTACAATGAGCAGTTCTTC	CAISDTGQGYNEQFF
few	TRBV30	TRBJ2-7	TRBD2	TGTGCCTGGAGACCCTTGGCGGGGGGGATCTACGAGCAGTACTTC	CAWRPLAGGIYEQYF
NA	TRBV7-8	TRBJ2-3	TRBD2	TGTGCCAGCAGCCCAACCCGGACTAGCGGGGCAGATACGCAGTATTTT	CASSPTRTSGADTQYF
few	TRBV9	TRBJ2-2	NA	TGTGCCAGCAGCGAGGGCCCGGGGTCCGGGGAGCTGTTTTTT	CASSEGPGSGELFF
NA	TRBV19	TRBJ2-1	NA	TGTGCCAGTAGTATAACGCCAGGGCCCTACAATGAGCAGTTCTTC	CASSITPGPYNEQFF
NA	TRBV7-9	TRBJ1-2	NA	TGTGCCAGCAGCTTAGGGACTGGAAACTATGGCTACACCTTC	CASSLGTGNYGYTF
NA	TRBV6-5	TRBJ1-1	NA	TGTGCCAGCAGTGCGGGGGACACTGAAGCTTTCTTT	CASSAGDTEAFF
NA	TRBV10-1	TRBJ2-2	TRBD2	TGCGCCAGCAGTGAGTCGGGACTAGCGGGAGTACGCGGGGAGCTGTTTTTT	CASSESGLAGVRGELFF
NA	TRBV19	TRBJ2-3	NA	TGTGCCAGTAGGGACAGAAGCACAGATACGCAGTATTTT	CASRDRSTDTQYF
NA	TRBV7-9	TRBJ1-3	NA	TGTTCCAGCAGCTTAGATGTTTGGGGGACTGCTGGAAACACCATATATTTT	CSSSLDVWGTAGNTIYF
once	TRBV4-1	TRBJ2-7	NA	TGCGCCAGCAGCCAAGAGTGGCAGGGATCCTACGAGCAGTACTTC	CASSQEWQGSYEQYF
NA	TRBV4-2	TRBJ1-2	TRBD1	TGTGCCAGCAGCCATGGGACAGAGGAATATGGCTACACCTTC	CASSHGTEEYGYTF
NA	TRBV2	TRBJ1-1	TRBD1	TGTGCCAGCAGTGAAGAGGGGACAGGGATGAACACTGAAGCTTTCTTT	CASSEEGTGMNTEAFF
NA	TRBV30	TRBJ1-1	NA	TGTGCCTGGTACGCGCCTACGAACACTGAAGCTTTCTTT	CAWYAPTNTEAFF